A selection of T cell receptor beta chains follows, all from one sample in a study of cytomegalovirus exposure and HLA in healthy donors. Assay used: immunoSEQ multiplex PCR; TCRdb lists only in-frame clones, some missing. This table has roughly 200,000 clones, 79% appearing once. Material for sequencing was PBMCs. These receptor sequences come from a woman aged 25 to 45 in good health and CMV-seropositive. The CDR3 runs from the conserved cysteine through the conserved F or W. A D gene is named only where the DNA matches it firmly. Not all rows give a size; the values are once, few, many and, for expanded clones, a class.

j_gene: TRBJ2-2
v_gene: TRBV2
abundance: once
d_gene: TRBD2
CDR3nt: TGTGCCAGCAGTGAATCCCTAGCGGACACCGGGGAGCTGTTTTTT
CDR3aa: CASSESLADTGELFF

j_gene: TRBJ2-1
v_gene: TRBV7-2
abundance: -
d_gene: TRBD2
CDR3nt: TGTGCCAGCAGCTCGCAGCGGGAGAACTACAATGAGCAGTTCTTC
CDR3aa: CASSSQRENYNEQFF

j_gene: TRBJ1-3
v_gene: TRBV6-6
abundance: -
d_gene: -
CDR3nt: TGTGCCAGCAGTAGCCTGCCAGGACCCCGAGCGGACACCATATATTTT
CDR3aa: CASSSLPGPRADTIYF

j_gene: TRBJ2-7
v_gene: TRBV4-3
abundance: -
d_gene: -
CDR3nt: TGCGCCAGCAGCAAATCGTCCAGCTCCTACGAGCAGTACTTC
CDR3aa: CASSKSSSSYEQYF

j_gene: TRBJ2-5
v_gene: TRBV29-1
abundance: -
d_gene: TRBD1
CDR3nt: TGCAGCGTTGAAGGGGCAGGGGGCGGGGAGACCCAGTACTTC
CDR3aa: CSVEGAGGGETQYF

j_gene: TRBJ2-2
v_gene: TRBV6-5
abundance: -
d_gene: -
CDR3nt: TGTGCCAGCAGCCGAGTCCAGGGAAACACCGGGGAGCTGTTTTTT
CDR3aa: CASSRVQGNTGELFF

j_gene: TRBJ2-1
v_gene: TRBV7-2
abundance: -
d_gene: TRBD2
CDR3nt: TGTGCCAGCAGCACCGTAGCGGGGGGGCCGGTCAATGAGCAGTTCTTC
CDR3aa: CASSTVAGGPVNEQFF

j_gene: TRBJ1-2
v_gene: TRBV7-4
abundance: -
d_gene: -
CDR3nt: TGTGCCAGCAGCTCCGGGAGGTCCTATGGCTACACCTTC
CDR3aa: CASSSGRSYGYTF

j_gene: TRBJ2-1
v_gene: TRBV7-8
abundance: -
d_gene: TRBD2
CDR3nt: TGTGCCAGCAGCTTCACTCCTCCTAGCGGATGGGCGGAAGAGCAGTTCTTC
CDR3aa: CASSFTPPSGWAEEQFF

j_gene: TRBJ1-1
v_gene: TRBV7-9
abundance: -
d_gene: -
CDR3nt: TGTGCCAGCAGCTCGGGACTGATGAACACTGAAGCTTTCTTT
CDR3aa: CASSSGLMNTEAFF

j_gene: TRBJ2-1
v_gene: TRBV27
abundance: once
d_gene: -
CDR3nt: TGTGCCAGCAGTTTCCTCATAGGAGACAGGCAATACAATGAGCAGTTCTTC
CDR3aa: CASSFLIGDRQYNEQFF

j_gene: TRBJ1-4
v_gene: TRBV18
abundance: once
d_gene: TRBD1
CDR3nt: TGTGCCAGCTCCCGTGGGACAGCCCTGTTCCCAAATGAAAAACTGTTTTTT
CDR3aa: CASSRGTALFPNEKLFF

j_gene: TRBJ1-2
v_gene: TRBV2
abundance: -
d_gene: -
CDR3nt: TGTGCCAGCAGTGAGTCTGGGCTCTTGGGCTACACCTTC
CDR3aa: CASSESGLLGYTF

j_gene: TRBJ2-3
v_gene: TRBV28
abundance: -
d_gene: TRBD2
CDR3nt: TGTGCCAGCCTAGCGGGAGTCGCAGATACGCAGTATTTT
CDR3aa: CASLAGVADTQYF

j_gene: TRBJ1-5
v_gene: TRBV28
abundance: -
d_gene: -
CDR3nt: TGTGCCAGCAGTTCCCGGGGTATGGGCAATCAGCCCCAGCATTTT
CDR3aa: CASSSRGMGNQPQHF

j_gene: TRBJ2-1
v_gene: TRBV5-1
abundance: once
d_gene: TRBD1
CDR3nt: TGCGCCAGCAGCCGTGGACAGGGCCTCTACAATGAGCAGTTCTTC
CDR3aa: CASSRGQGLYNEQFF

j_gene: TRBJ2-3
v_gene: TRBV9
abundance: -
d_gene: -
CDR3nt: TGTGCCAGCAGCGTATCTACAGATACGCAGTATTTT
CDR3aa: CASSVSTDTQYF